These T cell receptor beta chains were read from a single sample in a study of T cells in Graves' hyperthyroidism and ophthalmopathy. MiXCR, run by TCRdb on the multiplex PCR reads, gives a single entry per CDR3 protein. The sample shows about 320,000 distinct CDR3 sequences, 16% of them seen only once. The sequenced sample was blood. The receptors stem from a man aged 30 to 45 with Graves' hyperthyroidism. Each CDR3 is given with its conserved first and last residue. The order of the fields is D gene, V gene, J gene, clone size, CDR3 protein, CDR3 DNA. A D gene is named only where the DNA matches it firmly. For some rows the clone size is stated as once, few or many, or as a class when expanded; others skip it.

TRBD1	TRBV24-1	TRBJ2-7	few	CATSDRTGGRYEQYF	TGTGCCACCAGTGACCGGACAGGGGGCCGGTACGAGCAGTACTTC
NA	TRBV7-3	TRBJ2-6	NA	CASSLWGANVLTF	TGTGCCAGCAGCTTATGGGGGGCCAACGTCCTGACTTTC
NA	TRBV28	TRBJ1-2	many	CASTKDSLNYGYTF	TGTGCCAGCACTAAGGACAGCCTTAACTATGGCTACACCTTC
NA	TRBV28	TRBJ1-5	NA	CASSQMGLSGNQPQHF	TGTGCCAGCAGCCAAATGGGACTCTCTGGCAATCAGCCCCAGCATTTT
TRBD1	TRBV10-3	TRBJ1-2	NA	CAIADRGGSGYTF	TGTGCCATCGCGGACAGGGGGGGGAGTGGCTACACCTTC
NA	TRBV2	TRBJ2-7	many	CASSITRGEQYF	TGTGCCAGCAGTATTACGAGGGGTGAGCAGTACTTC
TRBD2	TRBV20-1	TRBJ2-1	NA	CSARGGLAGPTEQFF	TGCAGTGCTCGAGGTGGGCTAGCGGGACCCACTGAGCAGTTCTTC
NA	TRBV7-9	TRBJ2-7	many	CASSGLQGNYEQYF	TGTGCCAGCAGCGGCCTTCAGGGGAACTACGAGCAGTACTTC
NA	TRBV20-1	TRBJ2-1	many	CSATTDEYNEQFF	TGCAGTGCTACTACGGATGAGTACAATGAGCAGTTCTTC
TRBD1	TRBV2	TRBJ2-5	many	CASRRPRDRGEQETQYF	TGTGCCAGCAGGCGCCCCCGGGACAGAGGGGAACAAGAGACCCAGTACTTC
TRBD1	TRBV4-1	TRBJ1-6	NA	CASSDLAGGGINSPLHF	TGCGCCAGCAGCGATTTAGCAGGGGGCGGCATTAATTCACCCCTCCACTTT
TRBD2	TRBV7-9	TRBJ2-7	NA	CASSLLAGSSYEQYF	TGTGCCAGCAGCCTCCTAGCGGGGAGCTCCTACGAGCAGTACTTC
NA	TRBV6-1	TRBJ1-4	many	CASSPLRFFNEKLFF	TGTGCCAGCAGTCCACTCCGGTTCTTTAATGAAAAACTGTTTTTT
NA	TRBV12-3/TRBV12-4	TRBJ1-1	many	CASSLGGGDKAFF	TGTGCCAGCAGTTTAGGAGGAGGGGATAAAGCTTTCTTT
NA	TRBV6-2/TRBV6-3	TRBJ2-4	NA	CASSGGLLVGGLAKNIQYF	TGTGCCAGCAGCGGGGGACTGCTAGTGGGGGGATTAGCCAAAAACATTCAGTACTTC
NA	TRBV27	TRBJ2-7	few	CASSSQQGYEQYF	TGTGCCAGCAGTTCCCAACAGGGTTACGAGCAGTACTTC
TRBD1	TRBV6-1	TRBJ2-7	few	CASHRGMGYEQYF	TGTGCCAGTCACAGGGGAATGGGCTACGAGCAGTACTTC
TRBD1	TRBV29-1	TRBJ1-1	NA	CSVSVDRAFF	TGCAGCGTTTCCGTTGACAGGGCCTTCTTT
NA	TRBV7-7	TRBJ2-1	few	CASSPDRGHEQFF	TGTGCTAGCAGTCCTGATCGGGGACATGAGCAGTTCTTC
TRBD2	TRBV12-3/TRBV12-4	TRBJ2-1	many	CASSYGGSYNEQFF	TGTGCCAGCAGTTACGGCGGGAGCTACAATGAGCAGTTCTTC
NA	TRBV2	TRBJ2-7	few	CASNVARGEQYF	TGTGCCAGCAACGTGGCCCGGGGGGAGCAGTACTTC
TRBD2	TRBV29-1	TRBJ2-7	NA	CSVVSRGGDVRVGYEQYF	TGCAGCGTTGTTTCACGCGGGGGGGACGTTAGGGTGGGCTACGAGCAGTACTTC
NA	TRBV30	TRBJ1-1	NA	CAWSAGGNTEAFF	TGTGCCTGGAGTGCCGGGGGGAACACTGAAGCTTTCTTT
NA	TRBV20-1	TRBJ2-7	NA	CSARGKNSYEQYF	TGCAGTGCTAGAGGAAAAAATTCCTACGAGCAGTACTTC
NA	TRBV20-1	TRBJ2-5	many	CSAREGGRETQYF	TGCAGTGCTAGAGAGGGGGGCAGGGAGACCCAGTACTTC
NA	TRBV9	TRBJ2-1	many	CASSDPPHNEQFF	TGTGCCAGCAGCGATCCCCCCCACAATGAGCAGTTCTTC
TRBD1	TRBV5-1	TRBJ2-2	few	CASNPRVGGAGNTGELFF	TGCGCCAGCAACCCGAGGGTAGGGGGCGCCGGGAACACCGGGGAGCTGTTTTTT
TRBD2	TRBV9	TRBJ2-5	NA	CASSVGPSGIETQYF	TGTGCCAGCAGCGTAGGTCCTAGCGGGATTGAGACCCAGTACTTC
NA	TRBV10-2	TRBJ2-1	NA	CASSEDQGSYNEQFF	TGCGCCAGCAGTGAGGATCAGGGGTCCTACAATGAGCAGTTCTTC
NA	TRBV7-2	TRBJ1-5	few	CASSLGGGLRPQHF	TGTGCCAGCAGCTTAGGTGGAGGACTGAGGCCCCAGCATTTT
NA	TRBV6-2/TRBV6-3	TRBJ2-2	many	CASSAGFTGELFF	TGTGCCAGCAGTGCTGGATTTACCGGGGAGCTGTTTTTT
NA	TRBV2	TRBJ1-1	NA	CASRSSGNTEAFF	TGTGCCAGCAGGTCATCGGGAAACACTGAAGCTTTCTTT
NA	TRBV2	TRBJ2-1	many	CASSEEGASYNEQFF	TGTGCCAGCAGTGAAGAGGGTGCCTCCTACAATGAGCAGTTCTTC
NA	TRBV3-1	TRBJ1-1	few	CASSQSARSEAFF	TGTGCCAGCAGCCAAAGTGCTCGCAGTGAAGCTTTCTTT
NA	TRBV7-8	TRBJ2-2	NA	CASSLAPGAENTGELFF	TGTGCCAGCAGCTTAGCTCCGGGAGCAGAGAACACCGGGGAGCTGTTTTTT
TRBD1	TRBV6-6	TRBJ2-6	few	CASSYALQGAGANVLTF	TGTGCCAGCAGTTACGCTTTGCAGGGGGCAGGGGCCAACGTCCTGACTTTC
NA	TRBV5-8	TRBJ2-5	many	CASSSRERETQYF	TGTGCCAGCAGCTCCCGGGAACGCGAGACCCAGTACTTC
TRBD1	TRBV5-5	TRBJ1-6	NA	CASSSGQASSYNSPLHF	TGTGCCAGCAGCTCAGGACAGGCGAGCTCCTATAATTCACCCCTCCACTTT
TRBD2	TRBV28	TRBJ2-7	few	CASSLTGTSGTYEQYF	TGTGCCAGCAGTTTGACCGGGACTAGCGGAACCTACGAGCAGTACTTC
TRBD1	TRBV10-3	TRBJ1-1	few	CAISEDRGNTEAFF	TGTGCCATCAGCGAGGACAGGGGGAACACTGAAGCTTTCTTT
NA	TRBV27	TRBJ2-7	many	CASGKLARTYEQYF	TGTGCCAGCGGGAAACTAGCACGAACCTACGAGCAGTACTTC
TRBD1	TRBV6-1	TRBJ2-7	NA	CASSEGGTGWTEQYF	TGTGCCAGCAGTGAGGGGGGGACAGGGTGGACCGAGCAGTACTTC
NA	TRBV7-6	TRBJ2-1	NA	CASNQTGNEQFF	TGTGCCAGCAACCAAACAGGGAATGAGCAGTTCTTC
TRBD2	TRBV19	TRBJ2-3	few	CASSGPGLAGVRGADTQYF	TGTGCCAGTAGCGGACCGGGACTAGCGGGAGTTCGAGGGGCAGATACGCAGTATTTT
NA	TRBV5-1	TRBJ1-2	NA	CASSLLGTGDYGYTF	TGCGCCAGCAGCTTGTTAGGGACGGGCGACTATGGCTACACCTTC
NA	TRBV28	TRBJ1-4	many	CASCSMGTTNEKLFF	TGTGCCTCCTGTAGTATGGGGACAACTAATGAAAAACTGTTTTTT
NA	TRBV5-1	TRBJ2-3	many	CASSLYFDRRTDTQYF	TGCGCCAGCAGCTTGTATTTCGACAGAAGAACAGATACGCAGTATTTT
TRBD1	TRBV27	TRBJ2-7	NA	CASSPWTGSIHEQYF	TGTGCCAGCAGTCCGTGGACAGGGAGCATCCACGAGCAGTACTTC
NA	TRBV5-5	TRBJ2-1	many	CASSSDYRSDEQFF	TGTGCCAGCAGCTCTGACTACCGCTCGGATGAGCAGTTCTTC
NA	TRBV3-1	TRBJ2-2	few	CASSLRSRSGTGELFF	TGTGCCAGCAGCCTCAGATCGAGGAGTGGCACCGGGGAGCTGTTTTTT
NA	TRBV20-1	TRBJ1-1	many	CSASSGANTEAFF	TGCAGTGCTAGTTCAGGGGCGAACACTGAAGCTTTCTTT
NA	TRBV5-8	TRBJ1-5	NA	CASSLAPRQPQHF	TGTGCCAGCAGCTTGGCCCCCCGCCAGCCCCAGCATTTT
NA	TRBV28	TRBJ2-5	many	CASSFYTSSETQYF	TGTGCCAGCAGTTTTTACACTAGCTCCGAGACCCAGTACTTC
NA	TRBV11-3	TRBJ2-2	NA	CASGGPTGELFF	TGTGCCAGCGGGGGACCCACCGGGGAGCTGTTTTTT
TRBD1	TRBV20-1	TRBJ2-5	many	CSASDRETQYF	TGCAGTGCTTCGGACAGGGAGACCCAGTACTTC
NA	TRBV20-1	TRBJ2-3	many	CSARGTVDTQYF	TGCAGTGCTAGAGGGACGGTGGATACGCAGTATTTT
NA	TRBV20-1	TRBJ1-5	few	CSALFNNQPQHF	TGCAGTGCTCTCTTTAACAATCAGCCCCAGCATTTT
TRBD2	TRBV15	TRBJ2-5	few	CATSRGSSGRAETQYF	TGTGCCACCAGCAGAGGTTCTAGCGGGAGGGCCGAGACCCAGTACTTC
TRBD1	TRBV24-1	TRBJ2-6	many	CATSDPETGSGANVLTF	TGTGCCACCAGTGACCCCGAGACAGGGTCTGGGGCCAACGTCCTGACTTTC